This record covers a single T cell receptor (beta chain). This specimen comes from a study of regulatory T cells in long-lasting Graves disease. Time point specified: persistent/refractory GD, antithyroid drugs over 5 years with positive TRAb. There was RNA extracted from PBMCs, and the TCR library was made from it. V was pared by 5 bases and J by 8 bases, with 12 bases between. The CDR3 has 13 amino acids. Both iRepertoire HTBI primers and Arm-PCR of CDR3 regions were used to build the TCR beta libraries. In TCRdb, the multiplex PCR reads were re-called with MiXCR into one record per CDR3 protein. Of more than 650,000 distinct CDR3 sequences listed, 30% are singletons.

Sequences were derived from peripheral blood mononuclear cells (PBMCs), sampled when the disease was refractory, from a patient treated with antithyroid drugs. V gene TRBV12-3 or TRBV12-4 combines with J gene TRBJ1-4, with D possibly being TRBD1 (6 bases). The receptor comes from a female donor with Graves disease. Here the CDR3 DNA reads TGTGCCAGCAGTGCCTCGACAGGAGAAAAACTGTTTTTT. The encoded protein is CASSASTGEKLFF.